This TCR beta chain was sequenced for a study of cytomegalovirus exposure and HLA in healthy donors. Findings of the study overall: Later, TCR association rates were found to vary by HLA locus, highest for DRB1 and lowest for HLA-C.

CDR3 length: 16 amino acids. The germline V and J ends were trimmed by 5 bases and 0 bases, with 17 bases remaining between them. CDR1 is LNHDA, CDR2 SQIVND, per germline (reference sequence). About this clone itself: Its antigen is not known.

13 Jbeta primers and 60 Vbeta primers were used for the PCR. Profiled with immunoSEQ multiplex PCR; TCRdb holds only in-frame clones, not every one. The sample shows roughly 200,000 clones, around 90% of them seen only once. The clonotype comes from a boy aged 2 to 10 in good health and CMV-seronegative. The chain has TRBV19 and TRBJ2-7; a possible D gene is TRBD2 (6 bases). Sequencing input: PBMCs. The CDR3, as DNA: TGTGCCAGTAGTGTCGGGACTTCCGGCCTCTCCTACGAGCAGTACTTC. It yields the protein CASSVGTSGLSYEQYF. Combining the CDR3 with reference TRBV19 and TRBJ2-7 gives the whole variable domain DGGITQSPKYLFRKEGQNVTLSCEQNLNHDAMYWYRQDPGQGLRLIYYSQIVNDFQKGDIAEGYSVSREKKESFPLTVTSAQKNPTAFYLCASSVGTSGLSYEQYFGPGTRLTVT.